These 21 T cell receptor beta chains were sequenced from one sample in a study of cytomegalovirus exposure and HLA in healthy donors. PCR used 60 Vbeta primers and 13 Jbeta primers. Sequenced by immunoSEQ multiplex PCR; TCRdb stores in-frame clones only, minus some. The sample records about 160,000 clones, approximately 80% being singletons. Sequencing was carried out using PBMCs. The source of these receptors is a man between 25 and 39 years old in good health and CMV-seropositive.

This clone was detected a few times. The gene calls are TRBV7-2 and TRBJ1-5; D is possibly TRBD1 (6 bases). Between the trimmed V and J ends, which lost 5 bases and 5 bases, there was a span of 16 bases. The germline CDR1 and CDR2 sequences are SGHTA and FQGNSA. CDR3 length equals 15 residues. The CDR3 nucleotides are TGTGCCAGCAGCCCAGGGGCCGGTTTTGATCAGCCCCAGCATTTT. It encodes CASSPGAGFDQPQHF.

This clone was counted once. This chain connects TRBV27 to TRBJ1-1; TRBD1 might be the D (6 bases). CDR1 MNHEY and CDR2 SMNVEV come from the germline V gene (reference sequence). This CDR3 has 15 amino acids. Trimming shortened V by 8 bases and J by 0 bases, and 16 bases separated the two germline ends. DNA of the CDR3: TGTGCCAGCGAAATCAGGGGCAACATGAACACTGAAGCTTTCTTT. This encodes CASEIRGNMNTEAFF.

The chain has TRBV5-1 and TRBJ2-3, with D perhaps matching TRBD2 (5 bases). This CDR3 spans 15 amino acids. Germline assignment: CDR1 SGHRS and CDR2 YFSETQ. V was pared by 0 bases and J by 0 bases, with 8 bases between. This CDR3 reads CASSLGSASTDTQYF. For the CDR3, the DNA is TGCGCCAGCAGCTTGGGTAGCGCGAGCACAGATACGCAGTATTTT.

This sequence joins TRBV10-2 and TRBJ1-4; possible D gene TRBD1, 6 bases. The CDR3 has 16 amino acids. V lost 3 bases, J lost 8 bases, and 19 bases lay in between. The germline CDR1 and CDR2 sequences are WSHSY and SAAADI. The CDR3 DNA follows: TGCGCCAGCAGTGATCCGTCGACAGGCTTTGGAGAAAAACTGTTTTTT. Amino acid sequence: CASSDPSTGFGEKLFF.

In nucleotides, the CDR3 is TGTGCCAGCAGCTCGAGGACTAGCCAAAGCTCCTACAATGAGCAGTTCTTC. This sequence encodes CASSSRTSQSSYNEQFF. This chain joins TRBV11-2 and TRBJ2-1; 8 nucleotides match TRBD2. The germline V gene has CDR1 SGHAT and CDR2 FQNNGV. The CDR3 totals 17 residues. Trimming took 4 bases from V and 0 from J; bases not matched to a gene: 8.

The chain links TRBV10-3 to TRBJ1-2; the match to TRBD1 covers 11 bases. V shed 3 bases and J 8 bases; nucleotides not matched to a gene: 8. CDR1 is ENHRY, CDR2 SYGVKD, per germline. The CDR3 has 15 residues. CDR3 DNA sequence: TGTGCCATCAGTGAATCGGACAGGGGGCTTTGGGGCTACACCTTC. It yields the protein CAISESDRGLWGYTF.

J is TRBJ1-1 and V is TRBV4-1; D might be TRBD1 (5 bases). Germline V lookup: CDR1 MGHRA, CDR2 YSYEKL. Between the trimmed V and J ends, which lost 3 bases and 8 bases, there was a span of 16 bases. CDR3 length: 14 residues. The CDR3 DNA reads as TGCGCCAGCAGCCATAGTGGGGAGGGGCGAGAAGCTTTCTTT. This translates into CASSHSGEGREAFF.

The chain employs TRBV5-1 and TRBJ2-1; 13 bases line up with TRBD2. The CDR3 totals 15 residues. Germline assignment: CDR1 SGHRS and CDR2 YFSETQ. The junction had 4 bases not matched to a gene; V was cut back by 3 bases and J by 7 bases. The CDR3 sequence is CASSSRGLAGNEQFF. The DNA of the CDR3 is TGCGCCAGCAGCTCCCGGGGACTAGCGGGAAATGAGCAGTTCTTC.

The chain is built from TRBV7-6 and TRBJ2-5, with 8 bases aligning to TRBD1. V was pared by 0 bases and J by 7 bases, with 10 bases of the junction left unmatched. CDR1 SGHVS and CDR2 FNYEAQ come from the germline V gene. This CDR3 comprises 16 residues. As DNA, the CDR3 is TGTGCCAGCAGCTTAGCCTTGGGGACAGGCGGGGCGACCCAGTACTTC. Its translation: CASSLALGTGGATQYF.

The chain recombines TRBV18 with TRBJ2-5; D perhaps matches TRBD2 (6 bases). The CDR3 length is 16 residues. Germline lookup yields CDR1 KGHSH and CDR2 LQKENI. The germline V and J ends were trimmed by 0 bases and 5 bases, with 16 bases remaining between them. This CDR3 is CASSPPSGRRGETQYF. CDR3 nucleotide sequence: TGTGCCAGCTCACCACCTTCAGGGAGGCGAGGCGAGACCCAGTACTTC.

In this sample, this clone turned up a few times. Here the CDR3 reads CASSLVGQGSSSYEQYF. As DNA, the CDR3 is TGCGCCAGCAGCTTGGTCGGCCAGGGCAGTAGCTCGTACGAGCAGTACTTC. V usage is TRBV5-1 and J usage is TRBJ2-7, with D tentatively TRBD1 (5 bases). The CDR3 runs 17 residues. The V end was cut by 0 bases, the J end by 4 bases, with 20 bases between. Germline V gene sequence: CDR1 SGHRS, CDR2 YFSETQ.

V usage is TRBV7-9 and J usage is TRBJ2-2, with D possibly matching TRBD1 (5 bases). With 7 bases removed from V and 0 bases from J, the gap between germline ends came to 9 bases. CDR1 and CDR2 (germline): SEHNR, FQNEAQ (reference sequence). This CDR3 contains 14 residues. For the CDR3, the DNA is TGTGCCAGCACTCAGGGATCGAACACCGGGGAGCTGTTTTTT. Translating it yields CASTQGSNTGELFF.

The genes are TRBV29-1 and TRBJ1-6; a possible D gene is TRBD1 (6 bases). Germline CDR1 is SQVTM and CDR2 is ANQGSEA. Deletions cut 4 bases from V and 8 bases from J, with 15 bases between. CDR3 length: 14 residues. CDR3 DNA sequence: TGCAGCGTTGGGGAGAAGGGGGAAGATTCACCCCTCCACTTT. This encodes CSVGEKGEDSPLHF.

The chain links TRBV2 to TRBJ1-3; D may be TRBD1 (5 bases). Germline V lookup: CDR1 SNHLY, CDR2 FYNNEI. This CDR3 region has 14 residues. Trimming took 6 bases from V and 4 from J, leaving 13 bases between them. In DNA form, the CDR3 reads TGTGCCAGCAGCCCGTGGGGGGAGGGAAACACCATATATTTT. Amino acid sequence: CASSPWGEGNTIYF.

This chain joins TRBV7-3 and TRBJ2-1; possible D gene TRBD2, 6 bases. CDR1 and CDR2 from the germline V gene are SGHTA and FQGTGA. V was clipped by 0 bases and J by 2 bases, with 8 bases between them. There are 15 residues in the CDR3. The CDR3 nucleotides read TGTGCCAGCAGCTTAACTAGCGGCACCTACAATGAGCAGTTCTTC. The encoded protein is CASSLTSGTYNEQFF.

The CDR3 coding sequence is TGTGCCAGCAGTTACGCCGAGCCCATGAACACTGAAGCTTTCTTT. Translating it yields CASSYAEPMNTEAFF. The chain uses TRBV6-5 and TRBJ1-1; no definite D call. Trimming took 2 bases from V and 0 from J, leaving 10 bases between them. There are 15 residues in the CDR3. Germline-derived CDR1 and CDR2 are MNHEY and SVGAGI.

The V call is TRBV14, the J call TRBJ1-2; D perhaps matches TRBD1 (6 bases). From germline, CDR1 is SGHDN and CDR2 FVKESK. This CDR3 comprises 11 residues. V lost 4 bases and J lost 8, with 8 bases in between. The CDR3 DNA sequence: TGTGCCAGCAGCCGTGGGGGCGGCTACACCTTC. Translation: CASSRGGGYTF.

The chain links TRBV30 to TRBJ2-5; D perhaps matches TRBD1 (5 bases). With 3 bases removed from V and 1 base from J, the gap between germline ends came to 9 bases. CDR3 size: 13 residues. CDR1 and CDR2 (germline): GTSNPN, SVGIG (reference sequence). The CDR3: CAWRPTVQETQYF. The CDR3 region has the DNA TGTGCCTGGAGACCGACAGTCCAAGAGACCCAGTACTTC. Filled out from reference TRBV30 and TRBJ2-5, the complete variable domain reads SQTIHQWPATLVQPVGSPLSLECTVEGTSNPNLYWYRQAAGRGLQLLFYSVGIGQISSEVPQNLSASRPQDRQFILSSKKLLLSDSGFYLCAWRPTVQETQYFGPGTRLLVL.

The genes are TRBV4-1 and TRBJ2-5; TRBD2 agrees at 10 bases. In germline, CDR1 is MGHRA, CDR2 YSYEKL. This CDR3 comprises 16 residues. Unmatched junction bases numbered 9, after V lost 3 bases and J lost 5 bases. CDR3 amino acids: CASSQEHLAGVETQYF. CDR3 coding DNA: TGCGCCAGCAGCCAGGAACACCTAGCGGGGGTTGAGACCCAGTACTTC.

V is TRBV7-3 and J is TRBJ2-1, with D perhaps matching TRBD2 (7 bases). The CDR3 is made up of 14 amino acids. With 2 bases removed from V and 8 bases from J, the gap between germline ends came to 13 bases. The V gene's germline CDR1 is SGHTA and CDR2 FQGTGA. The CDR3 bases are TGTGCCAGCAGCTTAGAGGGGGGGCCCTATGAGCAGTTCTTC. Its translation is CASSLEGGPYEQFF.

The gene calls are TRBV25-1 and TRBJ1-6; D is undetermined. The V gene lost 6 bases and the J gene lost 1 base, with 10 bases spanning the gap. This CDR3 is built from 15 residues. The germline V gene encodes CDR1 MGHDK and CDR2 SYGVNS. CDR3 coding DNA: TGTGCCAGCAGGAGTGAGGGTTCCTATAATTCACCCCTCCACTTT. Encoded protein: CASRSEGSYNSPLHF.